Below, 24 T cell receptor beta chains from the same sample are listed, as sequenced in a study of blood T cell repertoires in COVID-19. Measured with immunoSEQ multiplex PCR; TCRdb has only the in-frame clones, and not every one. This sample has about 82,000 clones, with 74% found just once. Material for sequencing was peripheral blood. The receptors here all came from a human donor with acute or convalescent COVID-19. The donor label of this sample is uncertain.

This clone is a singleton in its sample. CDR3 DNA sequence: TGTGCCAGCTCACGTGGTTCGACAGGGGTAAAAGACGAGCAGTACTTC. This gives the protein CASSRGSTGVKDEQYF. The V gene is TRBV18, the J gene TRBJ2-7; 8 bases align to TRBD1. Losses at the gene ends were 4 bases for V and 5 bases for J; bases not matched to a gene: 13. This CDR3 comprises 16 residues. The germline CDR1 and CDR2 sequences are KGHSH and LQKENI.

V usage is TRBV18 and J usage is TRBJ1-2, with D hard to call. CDR1 is KGHSH and CDR2 is LQKENI in the germline V gene. The CDR3 extends over 14 amino acids. The V end was cut by 2 bases, the J end by 0 bases, with 7 bases between. The CDR3 loop is CASSPEVANYGYTF. The CDR3 coding sequence is TGTGCCAGCTCACCAGAGGTAGCTAACTATGGCTACACCTTC. Looking up the rest from reference TRBV18 and TRBJ1-2 gives the full variable domain: NAGVMQNPRHLVRRRGQEARLRCSPMKGHSHVYWYRQLPEEGLKFMVYLQKENIIDESGMPKERFSAEFPKEGPSILRIQQVVRGDSAAYFCASSPEVANYGYTFGSGTRLTVV.

J is TRBJ2-5 and V is TRBV9; D is undetermined. V was clipped by 4 bases and J by 1 base, with 11 bases between them. From germline, CDR1 is SGDLS and CDR2 YYNGEE. The CDR3 runs to 14 residues. As DNA, the CDR3 is TGTGCCAGCAGCCCTCAGACTCGCCAAGAGACCCAGTACTTC. Translating gives CASSPQTRQETQYF.

The chain joins TRBV3-1 (or the pseudogene TRBV3-2) to TRBJ2-7; D is unresolved. The CDR3 is 16 amino acids. Looked up from germline, CDR1 is LGHDT and CDR2 is YNNKEL (reference sequence). V lost 2 bases and J lost 2, with 16 bases in between. The CDR3 nucleotides read TGTGCCAGCAGCCAAATTCCGAGGCAAACGCCCTACGAGCAGTACTTC. This encodes CASSQIPRQTPYEQYF.

This clone showed up just a few times. The V gene is TRBV6-5, the J gene TRBJ2-7; possibly TRBD2 for D (5 bases). The CDR3 extends over 15 amino acids. The ends were cut back, 0 bases at V and 2 bases at J, with 11 bases in the middle. CDR1 is MNHEY, CDR2 SVGAGI, per germline. The CDR3 is CASSYSMGVPYEQYF. CDR3 DNA: TGTGCCAGCAGTTACTCGATGGGAGTCCCCTACGAGCAGTACTTC.

The chain has TRBV25-1 and TRBJ1-1, with D perhaps matching TRBD1 (5 bases). Germline V gene sequence: CDR1 MGHDK, CDR2 SYGVNS. The V and J ends lost 10 bases and 1 base respectively, with 16 bases between them. This CDR3 has 14 amino acids. CDR3 protein: CATSQGFRNTEAFF. The CDR3 DNA is TGTGCCACGTCCCAGGGTTTTAGGAACACTGAAGCTTTCTTT.

This chain connects TRBV5-1 to TRBJ2-3, with unresolved D. Trimming pared 2 bases from V and 0 bases from J, leaving 7 bases between. CDR3 size: 14 residues. Germline assignment: CDR1 SGHRS and CDR2 YFSETQ. CDR3 amino acids: CASSFFPSTDTQYF. In DNA, the CDR3 is TGCGCCAGCAGCTTTTTCCCTAGCACAGATACGCAGTATTTT.

This chain connects TRBV11-2 to TRBJ2-5, with a tentative D call TRBD1 (6 bases). The CDR3 sequence is 15 residues long. The germline V gene encodes CDR1 SGHAT and CDR2 FQNNGV. Trimming cost V 3 bases and J 2 bases, with 13 bases left between them. The CDR3 loop reads CASSLGRGRQETQYF. CDR3 nucleotide sequence: TGTGCCAGCAGCTTGGGCAGGGGTAGGCAAGAGACCCAGTACTTC.

The CDR3 coding sequence is TGTGCCATCAGTGGGGGACAGGGGGCAGGTCAGCCCCAGCATTTT. Encoded protein: CAISGGQGAGQPQHF. The chain recombines TRBV10-3 with TRBJ1-5, with 12 bases aligning to TRBD1. The CDR3 runs to 15 residues. The trim removed 4 bases at V and 6 bases at J, leaving 4 bases unmatched. Germline CDR1 reads ENHRY; CDR2 reads SYGVKD.

The chain carries TRBV7-2 and TRBJ2-3, with a tentative D call TRBD2 (5 bases). The germline V and J ends were trimmed by 1 base and 5 bases, with 16 bases remaining between them. CDR3 length equals 16 residues. Germline V gene data show CDR1 as SGHTA and CDR2 as FQGNSA. CDR3 loop: CASSLEGPGSGDTQYF. Here the CDR3 DNA reads TGTGCCAGCAGCTTAGAAGGACCTGGGAGTGGAGATACGCAGTATTTT.

This clone turned up a few times. J is TRBJ2-3 and V is TRBV27, with unresolved D. The CDR3 spans 11 residues. V shed 5 bases and J shed 7 bases, with 7 bases lying between them. Per the germline V gene, CDR1 is MNHEY and CDR2 is SMNVEV (reference sequence). In DNA form, the CDR3 reads TGTGCCAGCAGTAGTACACATACGCAGTATTTT. It codes for CASSSTHTQYF.

This chain uses TRBV10-2 with TRBJ2-7, with 7 bases fitting TRBD1. V trimming: 6 bases; J trimming: 0 bases; junction bases outside the gene matches: 8. Germline CDR1 WSHSY, CDR2 SAAADI. The CDR3 loop spans 15 amino acids. CDR3 in DNA: TGCGCCAGCAGCGATCCGGGACAGATCTCCTACGAGCAGTACGTC. It is translated as CASSDPGQISYEQYV.

This clone has only a few counts. The chain couples TRBV29-1 to TRBJ1-2; tentatively, D is TRBD1 (6 bases). The CDR3 runs 13 residues. CDR1 SQVTM and CDR2 ANQGSEA come from the germline V gene. V dropped 4 bases and J dropped 4 bases, with 13 bases sitting between them. CDR3 loop: CSVGGRNTYGYTF. In nucleotides, the CDR3 is TGCAGCGTTGGGGGGCGGAATACCTATGGCTACACCTTC.

V and J are TRBV2 and TRBJ1-6; 8 nucleotides agree with TRBD1. V shed 5 bases, J shed 3 bases, and the junction held 6 bases outside the gene matches. Germline V gene sequence: CDR1 SNHLY, CDR2 FYNNEI. This CDR3 contains 16 residues. The CDR3 coding sequence is TGTGCCAGCAGTTATGCAGGGGGCGACTATAATTCACCCCTCCACTTT. Translated, it gives CASSYAGGDYNSPLHF.

Written as DNA, the CDR3 is TGCGCCAGCAGCCGGGACTCAAGCTCCTACAATGAGCAGTTCTTC. It translates to CASSRDSSSYNEQFF. This sequence joins TRBV5-1 and TRBJ2-1, with D possibly TRBD2 on 6 matching bases. The CDR3 consists of 15 residues. Trimming removed 4 bases from V and 0 bases from J, with 11 bases in between. Germline V gives CDR1 SGHRS, CDR2 YFSETQ.

The genes are TRBV11-2 and TRBJ2-2, with D possibly being TRBD2 (5 bases). Germline values: CDR1 SGHAT, CDR2 FQNNGV. The CDR3 sequence is 14 residues long. Trimming stripped 6 bases from V and 6 bases from J, with 14 bases between. The CDR3 bases are TGTGCCAGCAGGATCGGGGATCTAGCCGGGGAGCTGTTTTTT. Its protein is CASRIGDLAGELFF.

The chain recombines TRBV28 with TRBJ1-6; 10 bases agree with TRBD1. Germline V gene lookup returns CDR1 MDHEN and CDR2 SYDVKM. The CDR3 has 19 amino acids. Trimming cost V 6 bases and J 4 bases; bases outside gene matches: 15. CDR3 loop: CASSFGQGGGLGYNSPLHF. CDR3 coding DNA: TGTGCCAGCAGCTTCGGACAGGGGGGAGGCTTAGGGTATAATTCACCCCTCCACTTT.

This rearrangement joins TRBV6-5 to TRBJ2-3, with 14 nucleotides matching TRBD2. The trim removed 8 bases at V and 5 bases at J, leaving 3 bases unmatched. Looked up from germline, CDR1 is MNHEY and CDR2 is SVGAGI. There are 14 residues in the CDR3. The CDR3 spells CASGTSGGQDTQYF. CDR3 DNA sequence: TGTGCCAGCGGGACTAGCGGGGGCCAAGATACGCAGTATTTT.

This sequence joins TRBV7-9 and TRBJ2-1; 9 bases align to TRBD2. With 5 bases clipped from V and 8 bases from J, the junction kept 10 bases outside the gene matches. The germline V gene has CDR1 SEHNR and CDR2 FQNEAQ (reference sequence). The CDR3 is made up of 15 amino acids. The CDR3 DNA sequence: TGTGCCAGCAGCCGCGGGAGGGCCTCTTCCCATGAGCAGTTCTTC. As protein: CASSRGRASSHEQFF.

The rearrangement links TRBV9 to TRBJ1-4; D is unclear. This CDR3 comprises 13 residues. Germline CDR1 is SGDLS and CDR2 is YYNGEE. V lost 6 bases to trimming and J lost 2 bases, with 8 bases between them. In DNA, the CDR3 is TGTGCCAGCAACGGTGGTACTAATGAAAAACTGTTTTTT. This codes for CASNGGTNEKLFF.

The chain employs TRBV19 and TRBJ1-2; no firm D call. The germline CDR1 and CDR2 sequences are LNHDA and SQIVND (reference sequence). The CDR3 consists of 14 residues. V shed 1 base and J shed 0 bases, with 6 bases lying between them. CDR3 DNA sequence: TGTGCCAGTAGTATAGGTACGGCTAACTATGGCTACACCTTC. This translates into CASSIGTANYGYTF. The entire variable domain, with the rest obtained from reference TRBV19 and TRBJ1-2, is as follows: DGGITQSPKYLFRKEGQNVTLSCEQNLNHDAMYWYRQDPGQGLRLIYYSQIVNDFQKGDIAEGYSVSREKKESFPLTVTSAQKNPTAFYLCASSIGTANYGYTFGSGTRLTVV.

The genes are TRBV19 and TRBJ1-5; 7 nucleotides line up with TRBD1. Germline CDR1 reads LNHDA; CDR2 reads SQIVND (reference sequence). Trimming at V came to 7 bases and at J to 0 bases, leaving 6 bases not matched to a gene. This CDR3 has 15 residues. The CDR3: CASTQGEYSNQPQHF. The CDR3 DNA sequence: TGTGCCAGTACGCAGGGGGAGTATAGCAATCAGCCCCAGCATTTT.

The J gene is TRBJ1-5, the V gene TRBV6-6; 8 bases map to TRBD1. Per the germline V gene, CDR1 is MNHNY and CDR2 is SVGAGI (reference sequence). Losses at the gene ends were 6 bases for V and 9 bases for J; bases not matched to a gene: 10. This CDR3 is 14 amino acids long. In DNA, the CDR3 is TGTGCCAGCAGCGCAGGACAGGGAAAGTTGCCCCAGCATTTT. Protein sequence: CASSAGQGKLPQHF.

The chain couples TRBV19 to TRBJ2-6, with a weak D call TRBD1 (6 bases). V was shortened by 5 bases and J by 2 bases, with 10 bases between the two germline ends. The CDR3 extends over 15 amino acids. CDR1 and CDR2 (germline): LNHDA, SQIVND (reference sequence). CDR3 DNA sequence: TGTGCCAGTAGTGTACAGGGCCCTGGGGCCAACGTCCTGACTTTC. Protein product: CASSVQGPGANVLTF.